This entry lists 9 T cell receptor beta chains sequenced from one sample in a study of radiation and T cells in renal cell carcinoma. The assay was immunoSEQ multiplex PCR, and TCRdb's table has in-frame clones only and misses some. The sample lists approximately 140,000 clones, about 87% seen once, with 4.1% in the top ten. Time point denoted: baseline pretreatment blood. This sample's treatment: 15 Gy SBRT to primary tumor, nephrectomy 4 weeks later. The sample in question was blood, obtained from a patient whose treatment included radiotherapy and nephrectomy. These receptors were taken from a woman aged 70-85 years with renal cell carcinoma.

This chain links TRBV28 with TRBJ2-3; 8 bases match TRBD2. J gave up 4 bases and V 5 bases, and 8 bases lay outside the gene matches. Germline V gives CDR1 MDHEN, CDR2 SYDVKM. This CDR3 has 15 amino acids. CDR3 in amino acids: CASSQGLAGADTQYF. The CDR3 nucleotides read TGTGCCAGCAGTCAAGGGCTAGCGGGCGCAGATACGCAGTATTTT. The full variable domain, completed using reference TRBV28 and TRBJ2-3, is DVKVTQSSRYLVKRTGEKVFLECVQDMDHENMFWYRQDPGLGLRLIYFSYDVKMKEKGDIPEGYSVSREKKERFSLILESASTNQTSMYLCASSQGLAGADTQYFGPGTRLTVL.

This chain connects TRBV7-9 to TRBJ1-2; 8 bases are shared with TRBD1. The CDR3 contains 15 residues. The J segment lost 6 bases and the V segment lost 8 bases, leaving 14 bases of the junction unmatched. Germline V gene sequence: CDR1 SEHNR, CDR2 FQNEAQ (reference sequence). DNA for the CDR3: TGTGCCAGCCATACTCCGGGACAGGCCATCAATGGCTACACCTTC. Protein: CASHTPGQAINGYTF. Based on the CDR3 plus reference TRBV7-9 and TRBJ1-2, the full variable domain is DTGVSQNPRHKITKRGQNVTFRCDPISEHNRLYWYRQTLGQGPEFLTYFQNEAQLEKSRLLSDRFSAERPKGSFSTLEIQRTEQGDSAMYLCASHTPGQAINGYTFGSGTRLTVV.

The DNA of the CDR3 is TGCGCCAGCAGCCAAGGGGACCGGACCTACGAGCAGTACTTC. Residues: CASSQGDRTYEQYF. The genes are TRBV4-1 and TRBJ2-7; D might be TRBD1 or TRBD2, each matching 5 bases. The CDR3 contains 14 residues. Germline assignment: CDR1 MGHRA and CDR2 YSYEKL. V dropped 1 base and J dropped 2 bases, with 9 bases sitting between them.

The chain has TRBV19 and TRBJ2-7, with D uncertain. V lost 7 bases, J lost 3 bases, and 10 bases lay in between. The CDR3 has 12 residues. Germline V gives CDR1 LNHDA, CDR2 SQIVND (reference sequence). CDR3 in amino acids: CASIGPNYEQYF. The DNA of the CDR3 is TGTGCCAGTATCGGCCCAAACTACGAGCAGTACTTC.

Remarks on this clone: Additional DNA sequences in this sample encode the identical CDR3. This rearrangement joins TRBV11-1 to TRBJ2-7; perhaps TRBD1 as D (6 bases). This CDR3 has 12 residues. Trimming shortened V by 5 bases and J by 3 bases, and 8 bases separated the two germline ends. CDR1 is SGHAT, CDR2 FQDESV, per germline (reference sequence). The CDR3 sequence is CASSPQGYEQYF. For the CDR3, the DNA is TGTGCCAGCAGCCCACAGGGCTACGAGCAGTACTTC.

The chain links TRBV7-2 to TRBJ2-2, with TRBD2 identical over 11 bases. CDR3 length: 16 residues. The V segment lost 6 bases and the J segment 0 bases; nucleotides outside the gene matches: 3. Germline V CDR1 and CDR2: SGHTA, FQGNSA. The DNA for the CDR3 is TGTGCCAGCAGGTTGACTAGCGGGGCGAACACCGGGGAGCTGTTTTTT. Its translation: CASRLTSGANTGELFF.

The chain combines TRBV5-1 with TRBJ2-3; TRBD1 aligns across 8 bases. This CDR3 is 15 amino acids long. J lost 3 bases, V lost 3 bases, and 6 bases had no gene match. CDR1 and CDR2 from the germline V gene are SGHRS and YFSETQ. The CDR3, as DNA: TGCGCCAGCAGCTCACAGGGGGAGAGGACAGATACGCAGTATTTT. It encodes CASSSQGERTDTQYF.

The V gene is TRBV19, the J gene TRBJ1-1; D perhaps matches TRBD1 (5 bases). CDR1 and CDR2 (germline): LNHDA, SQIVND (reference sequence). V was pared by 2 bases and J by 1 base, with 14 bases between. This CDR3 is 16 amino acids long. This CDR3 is CASSIQGGVWNTEAFF. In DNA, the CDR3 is TGTGCCAGTAGTATACAGGGAGGGGTTTGGAACACTGAAGCTTTCTTT. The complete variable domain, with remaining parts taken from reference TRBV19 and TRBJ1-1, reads DGGITQSPKYLFRKEGQNVTLSCEQNLNHDAMYWYRQDPGQGLRLIYYSQIVNDFQKGDIAEGYSVSREKKESFPLTVTSAQKNPTAFYLCASSIQGGVWNTEAFFGQGTRLTVV.

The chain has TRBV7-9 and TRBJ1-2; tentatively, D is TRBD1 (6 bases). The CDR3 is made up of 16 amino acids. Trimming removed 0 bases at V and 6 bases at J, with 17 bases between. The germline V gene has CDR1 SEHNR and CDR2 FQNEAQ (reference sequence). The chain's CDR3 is CASSLALAGGFDGYTF. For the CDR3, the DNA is TGTGCCAGCAGCTTAGCGCTCGCGGGGGGCTTCGATGGCTACACCTTC.